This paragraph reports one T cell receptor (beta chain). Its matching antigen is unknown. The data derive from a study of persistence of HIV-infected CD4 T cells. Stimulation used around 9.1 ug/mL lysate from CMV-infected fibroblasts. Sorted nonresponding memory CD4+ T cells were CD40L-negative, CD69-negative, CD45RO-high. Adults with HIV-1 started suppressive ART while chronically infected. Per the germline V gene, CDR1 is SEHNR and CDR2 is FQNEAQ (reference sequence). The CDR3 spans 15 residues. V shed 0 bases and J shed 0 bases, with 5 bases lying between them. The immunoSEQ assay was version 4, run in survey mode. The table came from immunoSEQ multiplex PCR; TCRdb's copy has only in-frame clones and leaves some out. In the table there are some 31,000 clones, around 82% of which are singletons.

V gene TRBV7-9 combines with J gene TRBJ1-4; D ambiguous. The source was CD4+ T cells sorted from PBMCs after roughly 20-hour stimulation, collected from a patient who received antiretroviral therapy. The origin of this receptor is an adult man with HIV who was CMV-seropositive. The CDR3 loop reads CASSLALTTNEKLFF. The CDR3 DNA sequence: TGTGCCAGCAGCTTAGCTTTAACAACTAATGAAAAACTGTTTTTT.